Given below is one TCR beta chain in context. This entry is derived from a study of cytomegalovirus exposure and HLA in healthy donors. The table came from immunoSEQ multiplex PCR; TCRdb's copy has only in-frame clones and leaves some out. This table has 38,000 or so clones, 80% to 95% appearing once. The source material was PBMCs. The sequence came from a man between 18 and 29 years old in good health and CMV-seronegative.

CDR3 sequence: CASSLGPGIEQFF. The CDR3 nucleotides read TGTGCCAGCAGCTTAGGCCCAGGGATAGAGCAGTTCTTC. V and J are TRBV13 and TRBJ2-1; a weak D match, TRBD1 (5 bases). CDR1 and CDR2 from the germline V gene are PRHDT and FYEKMQ (reference sequence). The CDR3 runs 13 residues. With 0 bases removed from V and 10 bases from J, the gap between germline ends came to 10 bases.